This TCR beta chain was found in a study of shared clonotypes between healthy human individuals. Deep was the level at which the assay was run. Every subset had its genomic DNA shared out evenly among several immunoSEQ plates. Only in-frame clones appear in the TCRdb table, and some are missing; sequencing was by immunoSEQ multiplex PCR. The sample records about 510,000 clones, about 75% being singletons. Germline V gene sequence: CDR1 GTSNPN, CDR2 SVGIG (reference sequence). The CDR3 extends over 12 amino acids. This receptor was obtained from a woman in her forties in good health. Some clones in this sample may be carry-over from other donors' samples. Sequencing used PBMCs. The rearrangement joins TRBV30 to TRBJ2-7; D assignment may be TRBD1 or TRBD2 (6 bases each). The chain's CDR3 is CAWGAVSYEQYF. CDR3 nucleotides: TGTGCGTGGGGGGCGGTGTCCTACGAGCAGTACTTC.